This T cell receptor (beta chain) was sequenced during a study of T cell responses to AZD1222 COVID-19 vaccine. This clone was found a few times. The antigen is unknown. From germline, CDR1 is SEHNR and CDR2 FQNEAQ (reference sequence). There are 17 residues in the CDR3. J was trimmed by 0 bases and V by 5 bases; bases with no gene match: 9. Points from the study as a whole: Reportedly, close to half of spike-specific TCRs are directed against unmutated variant regions.

Sequenced by immunoSEQ multiplex PCR; TCRdb stores in-frame clones only, minus some. This table has some 58,000 clones, nearly 80% appearing once. This TCR derives from an adult who received the AZD1222 COVID-19 vaccine. This chain joins TRBV7-9 and TRBJ1-1; TRBD1 matches at 10 bases. The sequenced sample was peripheral blood, obtained 28 days after the second AZD1222 dose. The CDR3 sequence is CASSLWTGGRMNTEAFF. The CDR3 bases are TGTGCCAGCAGCCTATGGACAGGGGGGAGGATGAACACTGAAGCTTTCTTT. Filled out from reference TRBV7-9 and TRBJ1-1, the complete variable domain reads DTGVSQNPRHKITKRGQNVTFRCDPISEHNRLYWYRQTLGQGPEFLTYFQNEAQLEKSRLLSDRFSAERPKGSFSTLEIQRTEQGDSAMYLCASSLWTGGRMNTEAFFGQGTRLTVV.